These T cell receptor beta chains were read from a single sample in a study of beta chain features in type 1 diabetes. Assay: immunoSEQ multiplex PCR; the TCRdb copy retains only in-frame clones and omits some. The table lists hundreds of thousands of clones, approximately 14% of them singletons. The sequencing input was naive CD4+ T cells from blood. These receptors all stem from a young man in good health. CDR3s leave out the opening cysteine and the closing phenylalanine or tryptophan. Each record gives: J gene, D gene, V gene, CDR3 protein. The D gene is left open where the match is weak.

>TRBJ2-5|.|TRBV6-6
ASSGQETQY
>TRBJ2-1|TRBD2|TRBV15
ATSRASGLYNEQF
>TRBJ2-3|TRBD1|TRBV29-1
SGDRGAGDTQY
>TRBJ1-2|.|TRBV30
AWSHSPGSST
>TRBJ2-5|.|TRBV4-1
ASSHLRTQY
>TRBJ1-1|.|TRBV7-2
ASNTRVKTEAF
>TRBJ1-6|.|TRBV7-9
ASSLGTSPLH
>TRBJ1-2|.|TRBV14
ASSQAVNYGYT
>TRBJ1-1|.|TRBV19
ASSIGRGTEAF
>TRBJ2-1|.|TRBV5-1
ASSLGRVPQWSEQF
>TRBJ1-1|.|TRBV7-2
ASSSRSRGGAF
>TRBJ2-7|TRBD2|TRBV18
ASSPRLAWNEQY
>TRBJ2-3|.|TRBV4-3
ASSQPGADTQY
>TRBJ2-5|TRBD2|TRBV6-5
ASSYSMALAGAAQY
>TRBJ2-3|TRBD2|TRBV4-2
ASSQDSSGSAADTQY
>TRBJ2-4|.|TRBV10-3
AISESTQKNIQY
>TRBJ2-1|.|TRBV5-1
ASSLAATGYNEQF
>TRBJ1-2|.|TRBV7-9
ASSLEGYGYT
>TRBJ2-5|.|TRBV7-2
ASSLNREETQY
>TRBJ2-5|.|TRBV7-2
ASSLNHLGTQY
>TRBJ1-3|TRBD1|TRBV6-6
ASSSTGVVSGNTIY
>TRBJ2-5|.|TRBV4-1
ASSPGQRKETQY
>TRBJ2-3|.|TRBV29-1
SVEDRRATDTQY
>TRBJ2-5|TRBD2|TRBV18
ASSLTSEEETQY
>TRBJ2-3|.|TRBV5-1
ASSLEWGDTDTQY
>TRBJ2-2|TRBD2|TRBV28
ASSLSASGTQELF
>TRBJ1-4|.|TRBV7-2
ASSPQGMTNEKLF
>TRBJ1-6|.|TRBV9
ASSVGGRENSPLH
>TRBJ1-2|.|TRBV29-1
SVESGVGGYT
>TRBJ2-1|.|TRBV11-3
ASSARESYNEQF
>TRBJ1-1|.|TRBV6-5
ASQRGVQSTEAF
>TRBJ2-3|.|TRBV4-3
ASSQGGVPDTQY
>TRBJ1-5|.|TRBV7-9
ASSPAGSGQPQH
>TRBJ2-1|TRBD2|TRBV7-3
ASSLNGGRANEQF
>TRBJ2-1|.|TRBV20-1
SAYRRNEQF
>TRBJ2-3|.|TRBV7-2
ASSLLDSLPDTQY
>TRBJ2-5|.|TRBV6-6
ASSYGQETQY
>TRBJ2-5|TRBD2|TRBV9
ASSASTSGGRQETQY
>TRBJ2-1|TRBD2|TRBV7-9
ASSLVLNSAGGNEQF
>TRBJ1-2|.|TRBV29-1
SGGKANYGYT
>TRBJ2-7|.|TRBV29-1
SVVTGSWSSYEQY
>TRBJ1-1|TRBD1|TRBV5-4
ASSSKPRGSGTEAF
>TRBJ1-6|TRBD1|TRBV9
ASSIGTEPDSPLH
>TRBJ2-3|.|TRBV30
AWSWAFSDTQY
>TRBJ2-2|TRBD1|TRBV19
ASRQGQNTGELF
>TRBJ2-2|.|TRBV11-3
ASSLDDYLTGELF
>TRBJ1-2|TRBD1|TRBV9
ASSASPGTGNGYT
>TRBJ2-4|.|TRBV5-4
ASSLPGTTGAKNIQY
>TRBJ1-2|TRBD1|TRBV25-1
ASSEYFVTGEGNYGYT
>TRBJ1-2|.|TRBV9
ASSVASGASNYGYT
>TRBJ1-1|.|TRBV15
ATSAQANTEAF
>TRBJ2-3|TRBD1|TRBV9
ASSSRDGDRGQDTQY
>TRBJ2-1|TRBD2|TRBV5-4
ASSRLAGEGNEQF